In its sample, the clone carrying this T cell receptor beta chain was seen a few times. What it binds is not known. Using its own MiXCR run on the 5' RACE reads, TCRdb lists one record per CDR3 protein. The top ten clones hold roughly a sixth of a sample with some 390,000 distinct CDR3 sequences, around a sixth of them seen once. The data are from a study of T cells after yellow fever vaccination. Overall study results and limits: Secondary responses were weaker yet peaked faster, day 5 versus 15.

Trimming stripped 5 bases from V and 3 bases from J, with 10 bases between. Germline lookup yields CDR1 SEHNR and CDR2 FQNEAQ (reference sequence). The CDR3 has 13 residues. This chain links TRBV7-9 with TRBJ2-5; D uncertain. The TCR sequence derives from a man aged 18 to 29 who received the YFV17D yellow fever vaccine. The sample was PBMCs, taken before the yellow fever booster vaccination. CDR3: CASSPGLEETQYF. CDR3 bases: TGTGCCAGCAGCCCCGGGCTAGAAGAGACCCAGTACTTC.